The rows below give T cell receptor beta chains drawn from one sample of a study of T-cell memory formation after mild COVID-19. A single record per CDR3 protein comes from TCRdb applying MiXCR to the 5' RACE reads. The repertoire holds about 190,000 distinct CDR3 sequences, with about 17% as singletons. The sequenced sample consisted of PBMCs or a T cell subset sorted from them (not recorded which). These receptor sequences come from an adult woman who had mild COVID-19 (a few samples of this study predate the infection). Cell type and time point are not known. CDR3s include the opening cysteine and the closing phenylalanine or tryptophan. The order of the fields is CDR3 protein, CDR3 DNA, J gene, V gene, clone size, D gene. The D gene is left open where the match is weak. Clone size, where shown, is once, few, many, or a class for clones that have expanded.

cdr3_aa: CASSPDRGLDTQYF; cdr3_nt: TGTGCCAGCAGTCCGGACAGGGGGCTGGATACGCAGTATTTT; j_call: TRBJ2-3; v_call: TRBV6-5; clone_size: NA; d_call: TRBD1
cdr3_aa: CAISESKGKEEQFF; cdr3_nt: TGTGCCATCAGTGAGTCTAAGGGGAAGGAGGAGCAGTTCTTC; j_call: TRBJ2-1; v_call: TRBV10-3; clone_size: few; d_call: NA
cdr3_aa: CATSDLSYGVTEQFF; cdr3_nt: TGTGCCACCAGTGATTTGTCCTATGGGGTTACTGAGCAGTTCTTC; j_call: TRBJ2-1; v_call: TRBV24-1; clone_size: NA; d_call: NA
cdr3_aa: CASSPGPNGDYGYTF; cdr3_nt: TGTGCCAGCTCGCCCGGGCCTAACGGCGACTATGGCTACACCTTC; j_call: TRBJ1-2; v_call: TRBV18; clone_size: NA; d_call: NA
cdr3_aa: CSSWDLMDTEAFF; cdr3_nt: TGCAGCTCTTGGGACCTGATGGACACTGAAGCTTTCTTT; j_call: TRBJ1-1; v_call: TRBV29-1; clone_size: NA; d_call: NA
cdr3_aa: CSVGLLAGAQETQYF; cdr3_nt: TGCAGCGTTGGTCTGCTAGCGGGTGCCCAAGAGACCCAGTACTTC; j_call: TRBJ2-5; v_call: TRBV29-1; clone_size: NA; d_call: TRBD2
cdr3_aa: CASSPRGGSEAFF; cdr3_nt: TGTGCCAGCAGTCCCCGGGGAGGCTCTGAAGCTTTCTTT; j_call: TRBJ1-1; v_call: TRBV12-3/TRBV12-4; clone_size: many; d_call: NA
cdr3_aa: CATSRVASGQKNEQFF; cdr3_nt: TGTGCCACCAGCAGAGTCGCTAGCGGCCAAAAGAATGAGCAGTTCTTC; j_call: TRBJ2-1; v_call: TRBV15; clone_size: few; d_call: TRBD2
cdr3_aa: CASSLTRMNTEAFF; cdr3_nt: TGTGCCAGCAGCTTAACCAGAATGAACACTGAAGCTTTCTTT; j_call: TRBJ1-1; v_call: TRBV7-2; clone_size: NA; d_call: NA
cdr3_aa: CSAGARSGYVGEQYF; cdr3_nt: TGCAGTGCTGGGGCAAGGTCAGGGTACGTTGGGGAGCAGTACTTC; j_call: TRBJ2-7; v_call: TRBV20-1; clone_size: NA; d_call: NA
cdr3_aa: CASSFNIGGSYEQYF; cdr3_nt: TGTGCCAGCAGCTTTAACATAGGGGGCTCTTACGAGCAGTACTTC; j_call: TRBJ2-7; v_call: TRBV7-6; clone_size: NA; d_call: TRBD1
cdr3_aa: CASSSGTSLSRETQYF; cdr3_nt: TGCGCCAGCAGCTCCGGGACATCCCTCTCGCGGGAGACCCAGTACTTC; j_call: TRBJ2-5; v_call: TRBV5-1; clone_size: few; d_call: NA
cdr3_aa: CASSDAGLAGFTDTQYF; cdr3_nt: TGTGCCAGCAGCGACGCTGGACTAGCGGGCTTCACAGATACGCAGTATTTT; j_call: TRBJ2-3; v_call: TRBV7-9; clone_size: few; d_call: TRBD2
cdr3_aa: CATSDSTSSLEAFF; cdr3_nt: TGTGCCACCAGTGATAGTACCAGCTCACTTGAAGCTTTCTTT; j_call: TRBJ1-1; v_call: TRBV24-1; clone_size: few; d_call: NA
cdr3_aa: CASSWGQAKNTEAFF; cdr3_nt: TGCGCCAGCAGCTGGGGACAGGCGAAGAACACTGAAGCTTTCTTT; j_call: TRBJ1-1; v_call: TRBV5-1; clone_size: few; d_call: TRBD1
cdr3_aa: CASSIWESKETQYF; cdr3_nt: TGTGCCAGTAGTATATGGGAGAGTAAAGAGACCCAGTACTTC; j_call: TRBJ2-5; v_call: TRBV19; clone_size: NA; d_call: NA
cdr3_aa: CASSLGGIGESEAFF; cdr3_nt: TGCGCCAGCAGCTTGGGGGGGATCGGGGAATCCGAAGCTTTCTTT; j_call: TRBJ1-1; v_call: TRBV5-1; clone_size: NA; d_call: NA